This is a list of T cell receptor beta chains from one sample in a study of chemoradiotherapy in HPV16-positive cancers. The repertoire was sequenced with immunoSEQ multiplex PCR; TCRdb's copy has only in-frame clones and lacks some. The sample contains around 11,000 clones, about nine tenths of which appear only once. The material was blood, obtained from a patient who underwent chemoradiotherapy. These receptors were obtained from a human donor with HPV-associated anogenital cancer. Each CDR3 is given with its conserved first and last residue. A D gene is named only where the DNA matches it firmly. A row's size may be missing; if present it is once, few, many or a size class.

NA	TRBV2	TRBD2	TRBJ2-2	TGTGCCAGCAGTGGACGAGCGGGGCGGAACACCGGGGAGCTGTTTTTT	CASSGRAGRNTGELFF
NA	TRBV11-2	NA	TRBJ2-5	TGTGCCAGCAGCTTAGATCGGGGACAAGAGACCCAGTACTTC	CASSLDRGQETQYF
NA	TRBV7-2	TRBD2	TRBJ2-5	TGTGCCAGCAGCACCGGGACTAGCGGATTACAAGAGACCCAGTACTTC	CASSTGTSGLQETQYF
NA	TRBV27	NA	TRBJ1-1	TGTGCCAGCTTACCTAGCCCGGGGAAGATGGCTTTCTTT	CASLPSPGKMAFF
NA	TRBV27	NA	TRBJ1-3	TGTGCCAGCAGTTTCAAGGGAATCGCTGGAAACACCATATATTTT	CASSFKGIAGNTIYF
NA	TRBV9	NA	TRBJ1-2	TGTGCCAGCAGCGCGGGCCTGACCGGCGGCGGCTACACCTTC	CASSAGLTGGGYTF
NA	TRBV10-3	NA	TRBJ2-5	TGTGCCATCAGTCGGCAGGAGCAAGAGACCCAGTACTTC	CAISRQEQETQYF
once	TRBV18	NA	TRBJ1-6	TGTGCCAGCTCTCCTCCGGGACGCAGCGCCTATAATTCACCCCTCCACTTT	CASSPPGRSAYNSPLHF
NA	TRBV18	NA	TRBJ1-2	TGTGCCAGCTCACCCACAGGGCAGATGACCAACTATGGCTACACCTTC	CASSPTGQMTNYGYTF
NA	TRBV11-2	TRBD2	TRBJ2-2	TGTGCCAGCGCAACCCCAGCGGGGGGGATCGGGGAGCTGTTTTTT	CASATPAGGIGELFF
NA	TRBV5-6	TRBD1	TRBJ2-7	TGTGCCAGCAGCTTGGGGGACAGGGACTACGAGCAGTACTTC	CASSLGDRDYEQYF
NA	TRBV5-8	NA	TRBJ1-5	TGTGCCAGCAGCTTGACGCCATCCCTGCATTTT	CASSLTPSLHF
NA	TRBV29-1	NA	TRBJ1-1	TGCAGCGTTGAGAACCCGAGGGGCACTGAAGCTTTCTTT	CSVENPRGTEAFF
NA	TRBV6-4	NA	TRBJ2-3	TGTGCCAGCAGTGAAGGGCCCGGGGCCACAGATACGCAGTATTTT	CASSEGPGATDTQYF
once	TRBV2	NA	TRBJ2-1	TGTGCCAGCAGTTCCGGGCCCCCCCGCTCCTACAATGAGCAGTTCTTC	CASSSGPPRSYNEQFF
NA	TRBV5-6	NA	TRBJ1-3	TGTGCCAGCAGCTTGGGTGGAAGCTCTGGAAACACCATATATTTT	CASSLGGSSGNTIYF
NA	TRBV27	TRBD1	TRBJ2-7	TGTGCCAGCAGTTCGACAGGGATTAACGAGCAGTACTTC	CASSSTGINEQYF
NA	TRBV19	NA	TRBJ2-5	TGTGCCAGTAGTGATTGGTACCAAGAGACCCAGTACTTC	CASSDWYQETQYF
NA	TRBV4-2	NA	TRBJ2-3	TGTGCCAGCAGCCAAGTGGTTTACGGCACAGATACGCAGTATTTT	CASSQVVYGTDTQYF
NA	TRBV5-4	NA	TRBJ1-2	TGTGCCAGCTCGCGAGGGGGTTATGGCTACACCTTC	CASSRGGYGYTF
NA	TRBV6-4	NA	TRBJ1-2	TGTGCCAGCAGTGACCTAACGGGGGGAGATTATGGCTACACCTTC	CASSDLTGGDYGYTF
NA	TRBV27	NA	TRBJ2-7	TGTGCCAGCAGTTTAAAGGGGACAAACTACGAGCAGTACTTC	CASSLKGTNYEQYF
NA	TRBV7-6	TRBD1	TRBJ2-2	TGTGCCAGCAGCTTTGGACAGGGTGTAACCGGGGAGCTGTTTTTT	CASSFGQGVTGELFF
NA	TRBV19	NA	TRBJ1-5	TGTGCCAGTAGTATACTACCGGGGGGTATTCAGCCCCAGCATTTT	CASSILPGGIQPQHF
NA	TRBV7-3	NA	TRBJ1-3	TGTGCCAGCAGCTCCTCGGCGCTCTCTGGAAACACCATATATTTT	CASSSSALSGNTIYF
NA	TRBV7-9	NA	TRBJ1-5	TGTGCCAGCAGCTTAATACCTGGGGCGAACCCATCAAATCAGCCCCAGCATTTT	CASSLIPGANPSNQPQHF
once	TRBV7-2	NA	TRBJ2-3	TGTGCCAGCAGCCCGGCAGGGGAGGATACGCAGTATTTT	CASSPAGEDTQYF
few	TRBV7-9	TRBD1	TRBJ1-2	TGTGCCAGCAGCTCGGACAGGGTAAGAAGCTATGGCTACACCTTC	CASSSDRVRSYGYTF
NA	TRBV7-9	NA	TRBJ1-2	TGTGCCAGCAGCTTAGCACCGGGGGGACCCGGGGCTGGCTACACCTTC	CASSLAPGGPGAGYTF
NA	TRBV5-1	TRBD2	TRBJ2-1	TGCGCCAGCAGCCCCACGGGACTAGCGGGGGGGAGCTCCTACAATGAGCAGTTCTTC	CASSPTGLAGGSSYNEQFF
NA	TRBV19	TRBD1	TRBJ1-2	TGTGCCAGTAGTTTTTCGACAGGGGGCTACTATGGCTACACCTTC	CASSFSTGGYYGYTF
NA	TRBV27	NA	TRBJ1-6	TGTGCCAGCAGCCCGCTGGGGGGGAGTTATTCACCCCTCCACTTT	CASSPLGGSYSPLHF
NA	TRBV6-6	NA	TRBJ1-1	TGTGCCAGCAGTTACGTGGGTGGTGGCACTGAAGCTTTCTTT	CASSYVGGGTEAFF
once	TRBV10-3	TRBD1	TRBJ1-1	TGTGCCATCAGCAGCCGACAGGGCGTTGGGACTGAAGCTTTCTTT	CAISSRQGVGTEAFF
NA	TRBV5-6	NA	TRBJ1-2	TGTGCCAGCAGCTTCTCGGGGCCCGGCTACACCTTC	CASSFSGPGYTF
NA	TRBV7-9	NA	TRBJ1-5	TGTGCCAGCAGCCAAAGTGGGTCAGTCCCCAATCAGCCCCAGCATTTT	CASSQSGSVPNQPQHF
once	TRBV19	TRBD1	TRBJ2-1	TGTGCCAGTAGTCAGCAGTTTTGGGACAGGGGATACAATGAGCAGTTCTTC	CASSQQFWDRGYNEQFF
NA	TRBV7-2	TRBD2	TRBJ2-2	TGTGCCAGCAGCCCCCGGACTAGTCCTACCGGGGAGCTGTTTTTT	CASSPRTSPTGELFF
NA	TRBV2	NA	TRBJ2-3	TGTGCCAGCCAGGGGGGGTACGCAGGCACAGATACGCAGTATTTT	CASQGGYAGTDTQYF
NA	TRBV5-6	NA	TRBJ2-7	TGTGCCAGCAGCTGGGGTGGAGGGGACGAGCAGTACTTC	CASSWGGGDEQYF
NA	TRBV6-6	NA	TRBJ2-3	TGTGCCAGCAGCCACGAGGGGGAAAAAAGCACAGATACGCAGTATTTT	CASSHEGEKSTDTQYF
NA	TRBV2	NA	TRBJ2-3	TGTGCCAGCAGCCTCACAAATACGCAGTATTTT	CASSLTNTQYF
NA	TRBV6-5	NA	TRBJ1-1	TGTGCCAGCAGTTACAACGGAGCCACTGAAGCTTTCTTT	CASSYNGATEAFF
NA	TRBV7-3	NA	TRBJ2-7	TGTGCCAGCAGCCACAAGGGGGGGGATCTTGAGCAGTACTTC	CASSHKGGDLEQYF
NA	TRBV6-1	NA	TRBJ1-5	TGTGCCAGCAGGGGCGGGCGAGGCTTGGATCAGCCCCAGCATTTT	CASRGGRGLDQPQHF
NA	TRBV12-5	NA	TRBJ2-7	TGTGCTAGTGGTATCGACAGGCAAACCTACGAGCAGTACTTC	CASGIDRQTYEQYF
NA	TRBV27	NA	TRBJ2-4	TGTGCCAGCAGTTCAACCAAAAACATTCAGTACTTC	CASSSTKNIQYF
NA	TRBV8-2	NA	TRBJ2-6	TGTGGCACACAAAGTCGGGCCAACGTCCTGACTTTC	CGTQSRANVLTF
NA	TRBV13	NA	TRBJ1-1	TGTGCCAGCAGCACAGGGTATGAGAACACTGAAGCTTTCTTT	CASSTGYENTEAFF
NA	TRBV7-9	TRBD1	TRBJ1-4	TGTGCCAGCAGCCCACCAGGACAGGCCTTTAATGAAAAACTGTTTTTT	CASSPPGQAFNEKLFF
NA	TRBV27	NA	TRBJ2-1	TGTGCCAGCAGTTTGAGGAATGAGCAGTTCTTC	CASSLRNEQFF
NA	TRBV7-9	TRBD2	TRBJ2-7	TGTGCCAGCAGCTTAGCCCGACTAGCGGAAAGCTACGAGCAGTACTTC	CASSLARLAESYEQYF
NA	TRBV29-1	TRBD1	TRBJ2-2	TGCAGCGTTGGACCAGGGGGCTGGACCGGGGAGCTGTTTTTT	CSVGPGGWTGELFF
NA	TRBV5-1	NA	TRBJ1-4	TGCGCCAGCAACAACGGACAGTCTAATGAAAAACTGTTTTTT	CASNNGQSNEKLFF
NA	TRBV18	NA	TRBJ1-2	TGTGCCAGCTCACGGGGCTTCGACTATGGCTACACCTTC	CASSRGFDYGYTF